These 9 T cell receptor beta chains came from one sample sequenced in a study of blood T cell repertoires in COVID-19. TCRdb's table, derived via immunoSEQ multiplex PCR, lists solely in-frame clones and lacks some. This sample has some 190,000 clones; less than 90% occur once, and the top ten carry around 3.1%. Sequencing was performed on PBMCs or T cells enriched from blood (not recorded which). The receptors were sampled from a woman in her thirties who had been exposed to COVID-19.

The table lists this clone with a count of one. Here the CDR3 DNA reads TGCGCCAGCAGTGGGGAAAAGCGGGGGGGCCGGCGTACGCAGTATTTT. This encodes CASSGEKRGGRRTQYF. The chain couples TRBV10-1 to TRBJ2-3; 10 bases line up with TRBD2. CDR1 is WNHNN, CDR2 SYGVQD, per germline (reference sequence). V shed 4 bases and J 8 bases; nucleotides not matched to a gene: 12. The CDR3 contains 16 residues.

The chain uses TRBV6-2 or TRBV6-3 and TRBJ1-2; weak D call: TRBD1 (6 bases). Germline CDR1 reads MNHEY; CDR2 reads SVGEGT. CDR3 size: 13 residues. The V and J ends lost 2 bases and 4 bases respectively, with 8 bases between them. The CDR3 loop reads CASSYNRAYGYTF. The CDR3 nucleotides read TGTGCCAGCAGTTACAACAGGGCCTATGGCTACACCTTC.

The chain is built from TRBV10-1 and TRBJ2-5; 9 bases are shared with TRBD2. V dropped 2 bases and J dropped 3; count of bases not matched to a gene: 7. Germline V lookup: CDR1 WNHNN, CDR2 SYGVQD (reference sequence). The CDR3 length is 16 residues. CDR3 sequence reads: CASSEEASGAKETQYF. CDR3 in DNA: TGCGCCAGCAGTGAGGAGGCTAGCGGGGCTAAAGAGACCCAGTACTTC.

The chain has TRBV10-3 and TRBJ2-7; a possible D gene is TRBD2 (6 bases). V lost 6 bases, J lost 5 bases, and 14 bases lay in between. Germline assignment: CDR1 ENHRY and CDR2 SYGVKD. This CDR3 has 13 residues. This CDR3 reads CAIRGPGSDEQYF. In DNA, the CDR3 is TGTGCCATCAGGGGGCCCGGGAGCGACGAGCAGTACTTC.

The V call is TRBV6-5, the J call TRBJ1-3; D remains unclear. Trimming left V 11 bases short and J 0 bases short, with 17 bases between. The CDR3 has 15 residues. The germline V gene has CDR1 MNHEY and CDR2 SVGAGI. CDR3 sequence: CACVEAGLSGNTIYF. DNA for the CDR3: TGTGCCTGCGTTGAGGCCGGTCTCTCTGGAAACACCATATATTTT.

The genes are TRBV5-1 and TRBJ1-4; TRBD1 might be the D (6 bases). V dropped 6 bases and J dropped 5 bases, with 14 bases sitting between them. The CDR3 is 14 residues long. CDR1 SGHRS and CDR2 YFSETQ come from the germline V gene. The CDR3 reads CASTQQGGNEKLFF. DNA of the CDR3: TGCGCCAGCACCCAACAGGGTGGGAATGAAAAACTGTTTTTT. The variable domain in full, with the rest retrieved from reference TRBV5-1 and TRBJ1-4, is KAGVTQTPRYLIKTRGQQVTLSCSPISGHRSVSWYQQTPGQGLQFLFEYFSETQRNKGNFPGRFSGRQFSNSRSEMNVSTLELGDSALYLCASTQQGGNEKLFFGSGTQLSVL.

The gene calls are TRBV7-9 and TRBJ2-7; D remains unclear. V was shortened by 5 bases and J by 4 bases, with 15 bases between the two germline ends. There are 14 residues in the CDR3. Looked up from germline, CDR1 is SEHNR and CDR2 is FQNEAQ (reference sequence). CDR3 amino acids: CASSHPRDPYEQYF. The CDR3 region has the DNA TGTGCCAGCAGCCACCCGCGAGATCCTTACGAGCAGTACTTC.

The rearrangement joins TRBV13 to TRBJ2-7; 9 nucleotides agree with TRBD1. V lost 5 bases, J lost 7 bases, and 9 bases stayed unmatched. The germline V gene encodes CDR1 PRHDT and CDR2 FYEKMQ (reference sequence). The CDR3 extends over 14 amino acids. The CDR3 bases are TGTGCCAGCAGCCCGCTGGACAGGGGTCGAGAGCAGTACTTC. Translated: CASSPLDRGREQYF.

The rearrangement uses TRBV2 and TRBJ2-3, with D tentatively TRBD2 (5 bases). Germline CDR1 is SNHLY and CDR2 is FYNNEI. The V gene lost 6 bases and the J gene lost 3 bases, with 7 bases spanning the gap. The CDR3 sequence is 12 residues long. The CDR3 nucleotides read TGTGCCAGCAGCGGACTGACAGATACGCAGTATTTT. Amino acids: CASSGLTDTQYF.